Listed below are T cell receptor beta chains from one sample, sequenced in a study of radiation and T cells in renal cell carcinoma. The assay was immunoSEQ multiplex PCR, and TCRdb's table has in-frame clones only and misses some. The sample records about 77,000 clones, around four fifths being singletons. The sample in question was blood, obtained from a patient whose treatment included radiotherapy and nephrectomy. These receptors were obtained from a woman between 55 and 75 years old with renal cell carcinoma. Both conserved end residues are part of each CDR3. The order of the fields is J gene, D gene, V gene, clone size, CDR3 protein, CDR3 DNA. D genes are given only for firm matches. The size field is filled for only some rows; it gives once, few, many or a size class.

J: TRBJ1-2; D: .; V: TRBV4-2; size: .; CDR3: CASKLEGFWGYTF; DNA: TGTGCCAGCAAGCTGGAGGGATTTTGGGGCTACACCTTC
J: TRBJ1-1; D: .; V: TRBV30; size: few; CDR3: CAWSTFRGATEAFF; DNA: TGTGCCTGGAGTACGTTCAGAGGGGCGACTGAAGCTTTCTTT
J: TRBJ2-3; D: .; V: TRBV5-1; size: .; CDR3: CASSDSDGFTDTQYF; DNA: TGCGCCAGCAGCGACTCGGACGGGTTCACAGATACGCAGTATTTT
J: TRBJ2-3; D: TRBD2; V: TRBV7-2; size: .; CDR3: CASSQTRGSGSSSLNTQYF; DNA: TGTGCCAGCAGCCAAACGAGGGGTAGCGGGAGTTCATCGCTAAATACGCAGTATTTT
J: TRBJ1-1; D: .; V: TRBV19; size: .; CDR3: CASSILKQLPNTEAFF; DNA: TGTGCCAGTAGTATTTTAAAACAGCTCCCGAACACTGAAGCTTTCTTT
J: TRBJ2-3; D: TRBD2; V: TRBV29-1; size: .; CDR3: CSVALAGRVDTQYF; DNA: TGCAGCGTCGCACTAGCGGGGCGGGTAGATACGCAGTATTTT
J: TRBJ2-5; D: TRBD2; V: TRBV5-1; size: .; CDR3: CASSGTTSGRSETQYF; DNA: TGCGCCAGCAGCGGAACCACTAGCGGGAGGTCTGAGACCCAGTACTTC
J: TRBJ1-2; D: .; V: TRBV28; size: .; CDR3: CASSLDLGAGGYTF; DNA: TGTGCCAGCAGTTTGGACCTCGGCGCGGGTGGCTACACCTTC
J: TRBJ2-5; D: TRBD1; V: TRBV5-1; size: .; CDR3: CASSLRTGLQETQYF; DNA: TGCGCCAGCAGCTTGCGGACAGGACTTCAAGAGACCCAGTACTTC
J: TRBJ2-2; D: TRBD1; V: TRBV7-3; size: .; CDR3: CASSLAGGDTGELFF; DNA: TGTGCCAGCAGCTTAGCAGGGGGCGACACCGGGGAGCTGTTTTTT
J: TRBJ2-2; D: .; V: TRBV9; size: .; CDR3: CASSVGGGALRTGELFF; DNA: TGTGCCAGCAGCGTAGGTGGGGGGGCTCTGCGTACCGGGGAGCTGTTTTTT
J: TRBJ1-2; D: TRBD1; V: TRBV9; size: .; CDR3: CASSGRQGAYGYTF; DNA: TGTGCCAGCAGCGGACGACAGGGGGCTTATGGCTACACCTTC
J: TRBJ2-3; D: TRBD1; V: TRBV5-8; size: .; CDR3: CASSLAGGLPDTQYF; DNA: TGTGCCAGCAGCTTGGCAGGGGGCTTGCCAGATACGCAGTATTTT
J: TRBJ1-2; D: TRBD1; V: TRBV28; size: .; CDR3: CASSYAGTGRMGGYTF; DNA: TGTGCCAGCAGTTACGCCGGGACAGGGCGAATGGGTGGCTACACCTTC
J: TRBJ2-1; D: TRBD1; V: TRBV2; size: once; CDR3: CASSPPGQGANEQFF; DNA: TGTGCCAGCAGCCCTCCGGGACAGGGGGCGAATGAGCAGTTCTTC
J: TRBJ2-1; D: .; V: TRBV7-9; size: .; CDR3: CASSLSPGNEQFF; DNA: TGTGCCAGCAGCTTAAGCCCGGGAAATGAGCAGTTCTTC
J: TRBJ1-6; D: .; V: TRBV2; size: .; CDR3: CASSESGRFGAYNSPLHF; DNA: TGTGCCAGCAGTGAGTCCGGAAGGTTCGGGGCCTATAATTCACCCCTCCACTTT
J: TRBJ2-4; D: .; V: TRBV6-5; size: .; CDR3: CASSLDRAGAKNIQYF; DNA: TGTGCCAGCAGTTTAGACAGGGCGGGGGCCAAAAACATTCAGTACTTC
J: TRBJ1-3; D: .; V: TRBV15; size: .; CDR3: CATSRDLTTSGNTIYF; DNA: TGTGCCACCAGCAGAGATTTGACGACCTCTGGAAACACCATATATTTT
J: TRBJ1-2; D: .; V: TRBV23-1; size: .; CDR3: CASSHHVAPRGITNYGYTF; DNA: TGCGCCAGCAGTCATCACGTTGCCCCGAGGGGGATAACTAACTATGGCTACACCTTC
J: TRBJ2-3; D: TRBD2; V: TRBV5-1; size: .; CDR3: CASSSPTGGGTSGSRNTQYF; DNA: TGCGCCAGCAGCAGTCCGACAGGGGGCGGGACTAGCGGGAGCAGAAATACGCAGTATTTT
J: TRBJ2-1; D: TRBD2; V: TRBV7-2; size: .; CDR3: CASSLGGPRVNEQFF; DNA: TGTGCCAGCAGCTTGGGAGGGCCAAGGGTCAATGAGCAGTTCTTC